The clone carrying this T cell receptor beta chain appeared a single time. What it recognizes is unknown. This sample was taken from a study of early T cells in non-severe SARS-CoV-2 infection. Whole-study context: Sequencing was performed on bulk RNA from unsorted whole blood, leaving chains unpaired. Notes on the study in general: Matching with VDJdb favored anti-spike CD8 responses (missing private and CD4 specificities).

Unique molecular identifiers tagged individual cDNA molecules. TCRdb processed the 5' RACE reads anew with MiXCR; each CDR3 protein has one entry. Of about 30,000 distinct CDR3 sequences listed, around 6.6% are singletons. CDR3 length: 13 amino acids. Germline assignment: CDR1 SEHNR and CDR2 FQNEAQ (reference sequence). Deletions cut 8 bases from V and 5 bases from J, with 15 bases between. The sequenced sample was whole blood. The chain joins TRBV7-9 to TRBJ1-2; D might be TRBD1 (5 bases). This sequence originates from an adult who was a healthcare worker with PCR-confirmed SARS-CoV-2 infection or an uninfected control (not recorded which). CDR3 nucleotide sequence: TGTGCCAGCCACTATGGGGGGGATTATGGCTACACCTTC. Protein: CASHYGGDYGYTF.